This is a list of T cell receptor beta chains from one sample in a study of cytotoxic CD8 clonotypes in ibrutinib-treated CLL. Produced via immunoSEQ multiplex PCR; TCRdb's table is partial and in-frame only. The repertoire holds fewer than 200,000 clones, under 90% seen once, with around 4.5% in the top ten. Sequencing used PBMCs, obtained after 24 months of ibrutinib treatment. Source of these receptors: a human donor with chronic lymphocytic leukemia. The CDR3 runs from the conserved cysteine through the conserved F or W. The D gene is left open where the match is weak. Size is stated for part of the rows, as once, few or many counts, or as a class when the clone is expanded.

clone size,D gene,J gene,V gene,CDR3 protein,CDR3 DNA
.,TRBD1,TRBJ2-3,TRBV30,CAWSRRQGPADTQYF,TGTGCCTGGAGCCGAAGACAGGGTCCGGCAGATACGCAGTATTTT
.,.,TRBJ2-1,TRBV6-5,CASSYLGLQYNEQFF,TGTGCCAGCAGTTACCTGGGGCTACAATACAATGAGCAGTTCTTC
.,.,TRBJ1-5,TRBV2,CASSAGLQPQHF,TGTGCCAGCAGCGCAGGACTGCAGCCCCAGCATTTT
.,.,TRBJ2-7,TRBV2,CASSPLEMGPRKAYEQYF,TGTGCCAGCAGTCCCCTCGAGATGGGCCCTAGAAAGGCCTACGAGCAGTACTTC
.,.,TRBJ2-4,TRBV29-1,CSVETPLAKNIQYF,TGCAGCGTGGAAACTCCTCTAGCCAAAAACATTCAGTACTTC
.,.,TRBJ2-5,TRBV28,CASSYIGDIETQYF,TGTGCCAGCAGTTACATAGGGGACATAGAGACCCAGTACTTC
.,.,TRBJ2-7,TRBV18,CASSPQKPRGTSYEQYF,TGTGCCAGCTCACCGCAAAAGCCCCGCGGAACCTCCTACGAGCAGTACTTC
few,.,TRBJ2-7,TRBV5-1,CASSEPWASTPEQYF,TGTGCCAGCAGCGAACCATGGGCCAGCACACCCGAGCAGTACTTC
.,TRBD1,TRBJ2-7,TRBV18,CASSSGTGRGSYEQYF,TGTGCCAGCTCTTCAGGGACAGGTAGGGGCTCCTACGAGCAGTACTTC
.,.,TRBJ1-3,TRBV5-1,CASTRTGANSGNTIYF,TGCGCCAGCACCCGGACTGGGGCCAACTCTGGAAACACCATATATTTT
once,.,TRBJ2-5,TRBV28,CASSAGDTKRETQYF,TGTGCCAGCAGTGCAGGGGACACAAAACGGGAGACCCAGTACTTC
.,.,TRBJ2-7,TRBV27,CASSFATSDYEQYF,TGTGCCAGCAGTTTCGCAACTTCTGACTACGAGCAGTACTTC
.,TRBD1,TRBJ1-5,TRBV6-5,CASSSDRGVIQPQHF,TGTGCCAGCAGTTCTGACAGGGGTGTAATTCAGCCCCAGCATTTT
.,.,TRBJ1-4,TRBV27,CASSLLRGAVNEKLFF,TGTGCCAGCAGTTTATTACGGGGGGCCGTTAATGAAAAACTGTTTTTT
.,TRBD1,TRBJ1-4,TRBV5-1,CASSRNRGTNEKLFF,TGCGCCAGCAGCCGTAACAGGGGAACTAATGAAAAACTGTTTTTT
few,.,TRBJ1-4,TRBV15,CATSRKFGTKGGLVEKLFF,TGTGCCACCAGCAGAAAGTTTGGGACTAAGGGGGGCTTGGTTGAAAAACTGTTTTTT
.,TRBD1,TRBJ1-2,TRBV6-1,CASSEDRVGNYGYTF,TGTGCCAGCAGTGAGGACAGGGTCGGAAACTATGGCTACACCTTC
.,TRBD2,TRBJ2-1,TRBV7-3,CASSLGSQRGEQFF,TGTGCCAGCAGCTTGGGTTCCCAGCGGGGTGAGCAGTTCTTC
few,TRBD2,TRBJ2-3,TRBV18,CASSTETSAPPDTQYF,TGTGCCAGCTCAACTGAGACTAGCGCCCCTCCAGATACGCAGTATTTT
.,.,TRBJ1-3,TRBV28,CASSELGQMGDTIYF,TGTGCCAGCAGTGAGCTTGGACAGATGGGAGACACCATATATTTT
once,.,TRBJ1-1,TRBV29-1,CSTREGRTEAFF,TGCAGCACAAGAGAGGGTCGGACTGAAGCTTTCTTT
.,.,TRBJ2-7,TRBV7-9,CASSFKGSYEQYF,TGTGCCAGCAGCTTCAAAGGTTCGTACGAGCAGTACTTC
once,.,TRBJ2-1,TRBV30,CAWVPRWENRFEQFF,TGTGCCTGGGTCCCTAGGTGGGAGAATCGGTTTGAGCAGTTCTTC
.,.,TRBJ1-1,TRBV30,CAWIQSERVEAFF,TGTGCCTGGATCCAATCAGAAAGGGTTGAAGCTTTCTTT
few,.,TRBJ1-4,TRBV7-3,CASSLFGSAEKLFF,TGTGCCAGCAGCTTGTTTGGATCGGCTGAAAAACTGTTTTTT
.,.,TRBJ1-5,TRBV30,CAWSVFGSLNQPQHF,TGTGCCTGGAGTGTATTTGGCAGCCTTAATCAGCCCCAGCATTTT
.,.,TRBJ1-5,TRBV5-5,CASSLSGYQPQHF,TGTGCCAGCAGCTTGTCAGGGTATCAGCCCCAGCATTTT
.,.,TRBJ2-7,TRBV7-9,CASSPGTGFAEQYF,TGTGCCAGCAGCCCAGGGACCGGTTTCGCCGAGCAGTACTTC
.,.,TRBJ1-5,TRBV6-4,CASSDSGGSNQPQHF,TGTGCCAGCAGTGACTCAGGAGGGAGCAATCAGCCCCAGCATTTT
once,.,TRBJ2-3,TRBV29-1,CSAKPGLHTDTQYF,TGCAGCGCCAAGCCGGGACTCCACACAGATACGCAGTATTTT